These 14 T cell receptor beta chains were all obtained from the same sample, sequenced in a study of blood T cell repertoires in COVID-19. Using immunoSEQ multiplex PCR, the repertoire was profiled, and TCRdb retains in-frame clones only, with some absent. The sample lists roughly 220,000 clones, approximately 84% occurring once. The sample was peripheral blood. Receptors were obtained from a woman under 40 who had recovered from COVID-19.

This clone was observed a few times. CDR3 DNA sequence: TGTGCCAGTAGTATCGAGGGGGCAAGGCAGCCCCAGCATTTT. As protein: CASSIEGARQPQHF. The rearrangement links TRBV19 to TRBJ1-5, with 7 positions matching TRBD1. This CDR3 region has 14 residues. The ends lost 3 bases at V and 7 bases at J; junction bases unmatched: 6. Germline CDR1 LNHDA, CDR2 SQIVND (reference sequence).

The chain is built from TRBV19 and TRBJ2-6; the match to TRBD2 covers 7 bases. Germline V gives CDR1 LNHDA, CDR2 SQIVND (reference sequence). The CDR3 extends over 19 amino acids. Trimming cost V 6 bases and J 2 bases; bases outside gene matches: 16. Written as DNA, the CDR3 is TGTGCCAGTAGCAACTCCCCGGGACTACCTGGGACTGGGGCCAACGTCCTGACTTTC. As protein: CASSNSPGLPGTGANVLTF.

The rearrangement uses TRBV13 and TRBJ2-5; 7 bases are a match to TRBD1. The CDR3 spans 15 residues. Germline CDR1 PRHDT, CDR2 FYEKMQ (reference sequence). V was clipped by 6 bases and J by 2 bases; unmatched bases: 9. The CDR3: CASSLAGTEQETQYF. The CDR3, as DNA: TGTGCCAGCAGTTTGGCCGGGACAGAGCAAGAGACCCAGTACTTC.

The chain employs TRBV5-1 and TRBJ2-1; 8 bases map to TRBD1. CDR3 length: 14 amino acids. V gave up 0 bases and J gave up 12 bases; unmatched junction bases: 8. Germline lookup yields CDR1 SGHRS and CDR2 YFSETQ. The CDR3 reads CASSLAWEGQGQFF. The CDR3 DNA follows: TGCGCCAGCAGCTTGGCCTGGGAAGGACAGGGGCAGTTCTTC.

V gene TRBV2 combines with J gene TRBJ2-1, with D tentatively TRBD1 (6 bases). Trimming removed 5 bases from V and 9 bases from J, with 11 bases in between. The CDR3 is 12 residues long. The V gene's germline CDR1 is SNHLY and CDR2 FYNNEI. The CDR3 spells CASSTQGFEQFF. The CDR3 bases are TGTGCCAGCAGTACACAGGGATTTGAGCAGTTCTTC.

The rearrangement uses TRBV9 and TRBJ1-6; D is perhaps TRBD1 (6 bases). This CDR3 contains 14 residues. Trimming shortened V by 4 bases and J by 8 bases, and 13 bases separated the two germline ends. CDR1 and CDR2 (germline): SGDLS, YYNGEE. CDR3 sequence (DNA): TGTGCCAGCAGCCGGGACATCCTTGATTCACCCCTCCACTTT. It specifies CASSRDILDSPLHF.

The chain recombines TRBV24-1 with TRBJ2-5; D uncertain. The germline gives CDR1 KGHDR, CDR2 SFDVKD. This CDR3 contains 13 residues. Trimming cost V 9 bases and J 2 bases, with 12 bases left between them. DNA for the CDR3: TGTGCCACCCCGCAGACACTTCAAGAGACCCAGTACTTC. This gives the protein CATPQTLQETQYF.

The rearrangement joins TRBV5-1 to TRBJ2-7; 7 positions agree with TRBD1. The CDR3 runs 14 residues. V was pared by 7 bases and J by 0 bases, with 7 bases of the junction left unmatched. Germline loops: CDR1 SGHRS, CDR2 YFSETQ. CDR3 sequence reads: CASGSGTASYEQYF. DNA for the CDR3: TGCGCCAGCGGATCAGGGACAGCCTCCTACGAGCAGTACTTC.

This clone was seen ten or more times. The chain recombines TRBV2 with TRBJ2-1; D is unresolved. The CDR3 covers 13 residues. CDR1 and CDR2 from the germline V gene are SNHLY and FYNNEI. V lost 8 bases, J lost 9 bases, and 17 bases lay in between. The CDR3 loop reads CASAGADIGEQFF. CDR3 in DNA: TGTGCCAGCGCCGGCGCCGACATCGGTGAGCAGTTCTTC.

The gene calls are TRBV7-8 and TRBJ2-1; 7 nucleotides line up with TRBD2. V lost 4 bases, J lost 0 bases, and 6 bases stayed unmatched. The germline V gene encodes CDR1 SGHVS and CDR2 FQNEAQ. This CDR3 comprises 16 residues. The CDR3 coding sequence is TGTGCCAGCAGCTCCCTTGGGGGGGGCTCCTACAATGAGCAGTTCTTC. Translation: CASSSLGGGSYNEQFF.

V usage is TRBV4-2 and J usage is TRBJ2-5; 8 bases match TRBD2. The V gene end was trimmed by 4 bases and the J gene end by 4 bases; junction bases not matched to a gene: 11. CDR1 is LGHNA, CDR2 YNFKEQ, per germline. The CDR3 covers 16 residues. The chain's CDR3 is CASSRELAEFRETQYF. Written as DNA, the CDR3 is TGTGCCAGCAGCCGAGAACTAGCGGAGTTCAGAGAGACCCAGTACTTC.

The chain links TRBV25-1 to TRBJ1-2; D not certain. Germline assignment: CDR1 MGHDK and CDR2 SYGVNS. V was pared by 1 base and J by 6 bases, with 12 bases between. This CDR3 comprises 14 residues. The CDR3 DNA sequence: TGTGCCAGCAGTGAATGGAAAGGGCGGGATGGCTACACCTTC. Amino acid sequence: CASSEWKGRDGYTF.

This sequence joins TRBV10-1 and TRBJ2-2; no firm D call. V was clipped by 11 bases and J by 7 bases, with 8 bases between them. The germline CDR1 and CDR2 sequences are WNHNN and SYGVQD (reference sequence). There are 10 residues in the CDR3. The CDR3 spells CAVYIGELFF. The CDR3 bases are TGCGCCGTTTATATCGGGGAGCTGTTTTTT.

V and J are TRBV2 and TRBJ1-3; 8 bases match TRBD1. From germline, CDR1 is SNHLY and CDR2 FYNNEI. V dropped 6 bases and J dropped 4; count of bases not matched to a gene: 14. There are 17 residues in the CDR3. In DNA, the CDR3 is TGTGCCAGCAGGGGCCACCGGACAGGGTTTCGCGGAAACACCATATATTTT. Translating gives CASRGHRTGFRGNTIYF. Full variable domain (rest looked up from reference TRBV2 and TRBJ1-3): EPEVTQTPSHQVTQMGQEVILRCVPISNHLYFYWYRQILGQKVEFLVSFYNNEISEKSEIFDDQFSVERPDGSNFTLKIRSTKLEDSAMYFCASRGHRTGFRGNTIYFGEGSWLTVV.